Reported below is one T cell receptor beta chain. What it recognizes is unknown. Trimming took off 0 bases at V and 0 bases at J, with 9 bases between the two ends. The CDR3 is 16 amino acids. Germline assignment: CDR1 SGHRS and CDR2 YFSETQ. The source of the sample is a study of shared clonotypes between healthy human individuals. Study in general: Samples came from a couple of female and a few male donors aged 18 to 49. Plates per donor: three CD4 naive, three CD4 memory, two CD8 naive, one CD8 memory. Findings of the study overall: Roughly 5% of naive CD4 clonotypes were common to a handful of donors.

Every subset had its genomic DNA shared out evenly among several immunoSEQ plates. Method: immunoSEQ multiplex PCR; TCRdb's copy keeps in-frame clones and lacks some. The sample has about 1 million clones, approximately 72% seen once. Sample: memory CD4+ T cells sorted from blood. Specified subset: CD45RA-negative fraction. This TCR came from a man younger than 30 in good health. The V call is TRBV5-1, the J call TRBJ2-2; D might be TRBD1 (6 bases). CDR3: CASSLADRPNTGELFF. Here the CDR3 DNA reads TGCGCCAGCAGCTTGGCGGACAGACCGAACACCGGGGAGCTGTTTTTT.